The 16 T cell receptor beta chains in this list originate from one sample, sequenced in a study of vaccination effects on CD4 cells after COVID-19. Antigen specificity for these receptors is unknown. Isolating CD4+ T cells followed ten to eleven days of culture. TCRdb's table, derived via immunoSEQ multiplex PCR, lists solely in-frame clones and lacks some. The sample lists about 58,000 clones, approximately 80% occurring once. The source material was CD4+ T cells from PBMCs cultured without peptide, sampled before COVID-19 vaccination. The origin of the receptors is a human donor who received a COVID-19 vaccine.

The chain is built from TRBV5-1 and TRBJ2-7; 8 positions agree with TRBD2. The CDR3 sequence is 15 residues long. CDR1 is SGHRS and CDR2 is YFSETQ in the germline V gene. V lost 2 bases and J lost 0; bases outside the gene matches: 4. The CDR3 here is CASSFGRGSSYEQYV. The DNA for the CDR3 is TGCGCCAGCAGCTTCGGGAGGGGAAGCTCCTACGAGCAGTACGTC.

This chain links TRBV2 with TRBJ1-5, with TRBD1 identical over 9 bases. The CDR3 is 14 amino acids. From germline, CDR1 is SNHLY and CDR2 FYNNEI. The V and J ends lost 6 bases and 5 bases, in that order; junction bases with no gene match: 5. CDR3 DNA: TGTGCCAGCAGCCCGGACAGGGGTGATCAGCCCCAGCATTTT. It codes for CASSPDRGDQPQHF.

CDR3 protein: CASSLRAGSYEQYV. DNA for the CDR3: TGTGCCAGTAGCCTCCGGGCGGGGAGCTACGAGCAGTACGTC. The V call is TRBV19, the J call TRBJ2-7; D perhaps matches TRBD2 (6 bases). This CDR3 has 14 residues. The V and J ends lost 6 bases and 3 bases respectively, with 15 bases between them. CDR1 is LNHDA, CDR2 SQIVND, per germline (reference sequence).

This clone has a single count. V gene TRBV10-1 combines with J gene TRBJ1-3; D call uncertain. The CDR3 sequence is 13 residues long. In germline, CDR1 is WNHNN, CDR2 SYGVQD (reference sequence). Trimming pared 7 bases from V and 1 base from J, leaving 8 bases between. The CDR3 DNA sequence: TGCGCCAGCAAGCCCGGGTCTGGAAACACCATATATTTT. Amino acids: CASKPGSGNTIYF.

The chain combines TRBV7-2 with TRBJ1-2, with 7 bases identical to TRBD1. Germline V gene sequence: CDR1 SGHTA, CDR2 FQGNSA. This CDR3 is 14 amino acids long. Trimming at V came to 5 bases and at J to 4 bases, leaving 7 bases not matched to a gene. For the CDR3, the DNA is TGTGCCAGCAGCCAGGGGGGGGACACCTATGGCTACACCTTC. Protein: CASSQGGDTYGYTF.

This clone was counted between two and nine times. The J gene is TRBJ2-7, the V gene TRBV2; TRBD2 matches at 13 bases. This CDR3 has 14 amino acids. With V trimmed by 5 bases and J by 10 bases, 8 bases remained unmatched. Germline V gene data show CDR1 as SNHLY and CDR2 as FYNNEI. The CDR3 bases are TGTGCCAGCAGTCCCGGGACTAGCGGGGCCATCCAGTACGTC. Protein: CASSPGTSGAIQYV.

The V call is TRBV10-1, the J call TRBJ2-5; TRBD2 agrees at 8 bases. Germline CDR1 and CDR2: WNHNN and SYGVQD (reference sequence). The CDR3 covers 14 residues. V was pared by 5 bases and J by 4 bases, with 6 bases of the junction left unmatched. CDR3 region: CASSPGGASETQYF. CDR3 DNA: TGCGCCAGCAGTCCCGGGGGGGCCTCAGAGACCCAGTACTTC.

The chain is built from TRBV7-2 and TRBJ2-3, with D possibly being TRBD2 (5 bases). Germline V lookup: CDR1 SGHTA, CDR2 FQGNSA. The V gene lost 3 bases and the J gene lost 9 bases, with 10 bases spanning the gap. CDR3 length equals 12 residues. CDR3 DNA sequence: TGTGCCAGCAGCTTGCGGGCTAGGACGCAGTATTTT. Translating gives CASSLRARTQYF.

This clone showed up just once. The CDR3 nucleotides read TGCGCCAGCAGCGGGCGCGGGATTGGCGCAGATACGCAGTATTTT. It yields the protein CASSGRGIGADTQYF. The chain combines TRBV5-1 with TRBJ2-3; possible D gene TRBD2, 6 bases. The germline V gene encodes CDR1 SGHRS and CDR2 YFSETQ. The CDR3 runs to 15 residues. Trimming stripped 4 bases from V and 4 bases from J, with 16 bases between.

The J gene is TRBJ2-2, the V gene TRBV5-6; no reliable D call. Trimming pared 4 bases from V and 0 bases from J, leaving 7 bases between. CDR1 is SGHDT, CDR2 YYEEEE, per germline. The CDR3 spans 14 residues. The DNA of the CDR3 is TGTGCCAGCAGCGTGGGGTCGAACACCGGGGAGCTGTTTTTT. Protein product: CASSVGSNTGELFF.

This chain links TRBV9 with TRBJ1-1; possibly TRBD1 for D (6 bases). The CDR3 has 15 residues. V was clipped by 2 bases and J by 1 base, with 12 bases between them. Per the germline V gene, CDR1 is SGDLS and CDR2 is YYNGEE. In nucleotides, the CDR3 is TGTGCCAGCAGCGTTCCACCCAGGGGGAACACTGAAGCTTTCTTT. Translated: CASSVPPRGNTEAFF.

In DNA form, the CDR3 reads TGTGCCAGCAGTTACCAGCGGGGGGTCACCGGGGAGCTGTTTTTT. Its translation: CASSYQRGVTGELFF. The V gene is TRBV6-2 or TRBV6-3, the J gene TRBJ2-2, with 9 nucleotides matching TRBD2. With V trimmed by 2 bases and J by 4 bases, 2 bases remained unmatched. CDR3 length equals 15 residues. Germline V gene data show CDR1 as MNHEY and CDR2 as SVGEGT.

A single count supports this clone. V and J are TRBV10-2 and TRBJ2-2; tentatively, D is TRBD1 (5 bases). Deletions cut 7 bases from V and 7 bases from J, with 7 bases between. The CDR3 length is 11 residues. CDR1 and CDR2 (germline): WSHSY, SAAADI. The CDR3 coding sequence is TGCGCCAGCAATAGGGGCGGGGAGCTGTTTTTT. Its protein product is CASNRGGELFF.

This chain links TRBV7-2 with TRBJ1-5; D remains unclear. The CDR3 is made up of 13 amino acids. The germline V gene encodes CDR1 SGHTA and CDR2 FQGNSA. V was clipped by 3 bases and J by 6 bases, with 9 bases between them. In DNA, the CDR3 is TGTGCCAGCAGCTTCGACGGGCGTCAGCCCCAGCATTTT. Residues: CASSFDGRQPQHF.

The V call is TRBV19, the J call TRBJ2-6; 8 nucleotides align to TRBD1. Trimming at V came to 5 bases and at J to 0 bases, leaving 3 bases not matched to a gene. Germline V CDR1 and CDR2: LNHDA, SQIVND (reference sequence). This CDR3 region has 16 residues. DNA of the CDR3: TGTGCCAGTAGTCTAACAGGGGGCTCTGGGGCCAACGTCCTGACTTTC. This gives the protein CASSLTGGSGANVLTF.

The CDR3 spells CASSYQRRAGLQPQHF. DNA of the CDR3: TGTGCCAGCAGTTATCAGCGGAGAGCTGGGCTTCAGCCCCAGCATTTT. The V call is TRBV6-2 or TRBV6-3, the J call TRBJ1-5; D call uncertain. Germline CDR1 is MNHEY and CDR2 is SVGEGT. This CDR3 has 16 amino acids. The V gene lost 3 bases and the J gene lost 6 bases, with 18 bases spanning the gap.